The rows below give T cell receptor beta chains drawn from one sample of a study of cytomegalovirus exposure and HLA in healthy donors. The assay was immunoSEQ multiplex PCR, and TCRdb's table has in-frame clones only and misses some. The sample contains under 200,000 clones, 70% to 80% of which appear only once. Sequencing was carried out using PBMCs. The receptors shown here come from a man aged 40-50 years in good health and CMV-seronegative. Both conserved end residues are part of each CDR3. D genes are given only for firm matches. Part of the rows lack a size; the others show once, few, many or a class for expanded clones.

clone_size j_call v_call d_call cdr3_nt cdr3_aa
NA TRBJ2-7 TRBV5-6 TRBD2 TGTGCCAGCAGCTTAACCGCCAGGCTAGCGGGGGAGCAGTACTTC CASSLTARLAGEQYF
NA TRBJ1-4 TRBV4-2 NA TGTGCCAGCAGCCAAGACCCTGTTCGTCGGGGAGTGGGGACAACTAATGAAAAACTGTTTTTT CASSQDPVRRGVGTTNEKLFF
NA TRBJ2-4 TRBV2 TRBD1 TGTGCCAGCGGGACAGGGGGGCCTATAGCCAAAAACATTCAGTACTTC CASGTGGPIAKNIQYF
NA TRBJ2-1 TRBV7-6 NA TGTGCTAGCAGCAGGGAGGGGGGTCGGGAGCAGTTCTTC CASSREGGREQFF
few TRBJ2-1 TRBV9 NA TGTGCCAGCAGCGTAGTAAGCGCGGGCGGGCAGTTCTTC CASSVVSAGGQFF
NA TRBJ1-2 TRBV19 TRBD1 TGTGCCAGTAGCTCGACCGGGACAGGGGTCTCCTATGGCTACACCTTC CASSSTGTGVSYGYTF
NA TRBJ1-5 TRBV6-5 NA TGTGCCAGGCCCGGACAGAACTATCAGCCCCAGCATTTT CARPGQNYQPQHF
NA TRBJ2-1 TRBV30 TRBD2 TGTGCCTGGAGACGGCGGGGGTCCTACAATGAGCAGTTCTTC CAWRRRGSYNEQFF
NA TRBJ1-1 TRBV19 NA TGTGCCAGTAGTATACCGGGGGAAAACACTGAAGCTTTCTTT CASSIPGENTEAFF
NA TRBJ2-7 TRBV4-2 TRBD1 TGTGCCAGCAGCCCCTTCCCCAGGGGGCGGTACGAGCAGTACTTC CASSPFPRGRYEQYF
NA TRBJ2-5 TRBV10-1 TRBD1 TGCGCCAGCAGTGAGGGAATAGGACAGGAAGAGACCCAGTACTTC CASSEGIGQEETQYF
few TRBJ2-1 TRBV5-1 NA TGCGCCAGCAGCTTGGCTAATTCTGTCGATGAGCAGTTCTTC CASSLANSVDEQFF